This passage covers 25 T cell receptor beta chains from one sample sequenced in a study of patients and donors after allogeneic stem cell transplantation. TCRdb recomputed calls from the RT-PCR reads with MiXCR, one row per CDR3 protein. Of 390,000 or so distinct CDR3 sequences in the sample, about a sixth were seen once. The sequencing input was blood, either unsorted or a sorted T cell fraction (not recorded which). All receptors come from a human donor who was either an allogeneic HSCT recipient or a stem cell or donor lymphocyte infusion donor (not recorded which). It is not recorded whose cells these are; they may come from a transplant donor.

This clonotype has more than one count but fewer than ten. The CDR3 protein is CASSLDTLAGGYQETQYF. The CDR3 DNA reads TGTGCCAGCAGTTTGGACACGCTAGCGGGGGGCTACCAAGAGACCCAGTACTTC. J is TRBJ2-5 and V is TRBV12-3 or TRBV12-4, with 11 nucleotides matching TRBD2. V lost 3 bases and J lost 0; bases outside the gene matches: 9. The CDR3 contains 18 residues.

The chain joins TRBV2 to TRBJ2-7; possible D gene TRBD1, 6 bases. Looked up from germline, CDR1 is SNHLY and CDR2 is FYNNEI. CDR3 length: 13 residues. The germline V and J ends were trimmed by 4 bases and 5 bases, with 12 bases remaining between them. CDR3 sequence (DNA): TGTGCCAGCAGTGGTCAGGGGCCCCACGAGCAGTACTTC. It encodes CASSGQGPHEQYF.

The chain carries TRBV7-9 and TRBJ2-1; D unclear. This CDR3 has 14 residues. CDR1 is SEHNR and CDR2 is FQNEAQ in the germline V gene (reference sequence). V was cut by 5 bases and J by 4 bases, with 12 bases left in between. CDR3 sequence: CASSPAAQYNEQFF. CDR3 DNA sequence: TGTGCCAGCAGCCCCGCAGCGCAATACAATGAGCAGTTCTTC. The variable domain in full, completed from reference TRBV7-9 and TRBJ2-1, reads DTGVSQNPRHKITKRGQNVTFRCDPISEHNRLYWYRQTLGQGPEFLTYFQNEAQLEKSRLLSDRFSAERPKGSFSTLEIQRTEQGDSAMYLCASSPAAQYNEQFFGPGTRLTVL.

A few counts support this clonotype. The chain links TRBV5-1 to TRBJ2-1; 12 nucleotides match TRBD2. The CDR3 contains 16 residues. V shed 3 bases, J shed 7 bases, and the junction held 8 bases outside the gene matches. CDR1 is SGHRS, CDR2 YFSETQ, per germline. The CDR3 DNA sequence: TGCGCCAGCAGCTGGGCTAGCGGGGGGGCGAAAAATGAGCAGTTCTTC. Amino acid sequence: CASSWASGGAKNEQFF.

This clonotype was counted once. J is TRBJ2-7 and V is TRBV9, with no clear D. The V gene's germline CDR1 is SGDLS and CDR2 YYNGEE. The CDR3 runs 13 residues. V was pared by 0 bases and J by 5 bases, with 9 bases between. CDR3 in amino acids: CASSVGRVNEQYF. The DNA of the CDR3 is TGTGCCAGCAGCGTAGGCCGCGTTAACGAGCAGTACTTC.

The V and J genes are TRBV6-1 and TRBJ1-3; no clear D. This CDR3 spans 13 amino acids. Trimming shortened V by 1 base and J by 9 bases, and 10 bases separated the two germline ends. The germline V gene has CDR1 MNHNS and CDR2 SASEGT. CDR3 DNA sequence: TGTGCCAGCAGTGAAGGATGGAGGGTCACCATATATTTT. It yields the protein CASSEGWRVTIYF.

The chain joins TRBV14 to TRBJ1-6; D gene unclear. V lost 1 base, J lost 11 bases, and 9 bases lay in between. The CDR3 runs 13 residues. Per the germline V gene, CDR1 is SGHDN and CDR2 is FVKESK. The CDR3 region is CASSQGGSTPLHF. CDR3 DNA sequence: TGTGCCAGCAGCCAAGGAGGGAGTACACCCCTCCACTTT.

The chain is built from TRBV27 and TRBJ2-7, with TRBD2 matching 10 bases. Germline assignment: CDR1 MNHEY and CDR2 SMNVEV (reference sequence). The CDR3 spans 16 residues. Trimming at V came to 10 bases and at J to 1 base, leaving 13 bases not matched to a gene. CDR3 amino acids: CAIFRLAGVESYEQYF. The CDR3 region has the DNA TGTGCCATATTCAGGCTAGCGGGAGTAGAGTCCTACGAGCAGTACTTC.

CDR3 bases: TGTGCCAGCAGCCGGACTACGACCCTTTTCTCCTACAATGAGCAGTTCTTC. Translating it yields CASSRTTTLFSYNEQFF. The V gene is TRBV3-1, the J gene TRBJ2-1; D possibly corresponds to TRBD2 (6 bases). Germline CDR1 and CDR2: LGHDT and YNNKEL (reference sequence). The CDR3 extends over 17 amino acids. Trimming removed 4 bases from V and 0 bases from J, with 16 bases in between.

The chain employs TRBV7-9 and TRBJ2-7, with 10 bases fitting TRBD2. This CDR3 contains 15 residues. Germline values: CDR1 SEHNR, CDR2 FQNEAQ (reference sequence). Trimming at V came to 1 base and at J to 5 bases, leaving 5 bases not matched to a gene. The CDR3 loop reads CASSLDLAGVDEQYF. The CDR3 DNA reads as TGTGCCAGCAGCTTAGATCTAGCGGGAGTCGACGAGCAGTACTTC.

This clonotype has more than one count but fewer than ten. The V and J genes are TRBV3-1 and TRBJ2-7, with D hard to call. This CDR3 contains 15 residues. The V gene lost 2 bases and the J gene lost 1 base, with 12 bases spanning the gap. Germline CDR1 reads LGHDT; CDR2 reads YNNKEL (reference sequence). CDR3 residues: CASSQLLQSSYEQYF. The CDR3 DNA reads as TGTGCCAGCAGCCAACTCCTACAAAGTTCCTACGAGCAGTACTTC.

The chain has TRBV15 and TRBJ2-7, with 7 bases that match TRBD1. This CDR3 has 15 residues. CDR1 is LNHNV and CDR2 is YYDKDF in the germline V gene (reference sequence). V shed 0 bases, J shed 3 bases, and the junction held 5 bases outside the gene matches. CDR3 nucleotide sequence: TGTGCCACCAGCAGAGACAGACAGGGCCGCTACGAGCAGTACTTC. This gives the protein CATSRDRQGRYEQYF. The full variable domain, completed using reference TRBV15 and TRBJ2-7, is DAMVIQNPRYQVTQFGKPVTLSCSQTLNHNVMYWYQQKSSQAPKLLFHYYDKDFNNEADTPDNFQSRRPNTSFCFLDIRSPGLGDTAMYLCATSRDRQGRYEQYFGPGTRLTVT.

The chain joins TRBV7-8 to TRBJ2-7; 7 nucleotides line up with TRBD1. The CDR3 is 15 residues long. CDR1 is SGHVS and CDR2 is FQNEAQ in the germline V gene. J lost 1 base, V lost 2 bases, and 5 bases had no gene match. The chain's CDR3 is CASSLYQGESYEQYF. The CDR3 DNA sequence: TGTGCCAGCAGCTTATATCAGGGGGAGTCCTACGAGCAGTACTTC.

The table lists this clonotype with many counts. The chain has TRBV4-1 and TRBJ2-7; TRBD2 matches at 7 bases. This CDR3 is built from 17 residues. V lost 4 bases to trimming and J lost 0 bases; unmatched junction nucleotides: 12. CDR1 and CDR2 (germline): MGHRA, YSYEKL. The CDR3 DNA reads TGCGCCAGCAGCCGCCCAGGGAGGGAGAGGTTCTCCTACGAGCAGTACTTC. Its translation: CASSRPGRERFSYEQYF.

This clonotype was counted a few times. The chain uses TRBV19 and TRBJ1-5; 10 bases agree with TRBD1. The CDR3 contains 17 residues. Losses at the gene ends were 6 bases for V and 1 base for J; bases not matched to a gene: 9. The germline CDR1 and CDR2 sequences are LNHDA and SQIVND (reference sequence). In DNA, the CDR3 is TGTGCCAGTAGACCGGGACAGGGGAAGGGCAGCAATCAGCCCCAGCATTTT. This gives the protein CASRPGQGKGSNQPQHF.

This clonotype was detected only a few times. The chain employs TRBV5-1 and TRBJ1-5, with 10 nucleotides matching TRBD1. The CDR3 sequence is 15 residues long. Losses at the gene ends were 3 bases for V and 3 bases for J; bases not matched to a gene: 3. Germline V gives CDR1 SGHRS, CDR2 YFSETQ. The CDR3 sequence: CASSSGTGVNQPQHF. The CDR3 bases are TGCGCCAGCAGCTCCGGGACAGGGGTCAATCAGCCCCAGCATTTT. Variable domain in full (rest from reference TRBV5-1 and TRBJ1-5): KAGVTQTPRYLIKTRGQQVTLSCSPISGHRSVSWYQQTPGQGLQFLFEYFSETQRNKGNFPGRFSGRQFSNSRSEMNVSTLELGDSALYLCASSSGTGVNQPQHFGDGTRLSIL.

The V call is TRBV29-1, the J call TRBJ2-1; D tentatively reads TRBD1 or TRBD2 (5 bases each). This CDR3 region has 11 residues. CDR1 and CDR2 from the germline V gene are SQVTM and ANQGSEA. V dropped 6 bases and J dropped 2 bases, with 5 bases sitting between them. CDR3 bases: TGCAGCGTGGGGGCCTACAATGAGCAGTTCTTC. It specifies CSVGAYNEQFF.

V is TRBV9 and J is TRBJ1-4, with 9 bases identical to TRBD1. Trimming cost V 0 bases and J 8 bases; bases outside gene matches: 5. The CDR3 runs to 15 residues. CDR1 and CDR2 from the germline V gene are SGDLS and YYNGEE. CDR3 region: CASSVGQGDMEKLFF. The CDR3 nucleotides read TGTGCCAGCAGCGTAGGACAGGGGGACATGGAAAAACTGTTTTTT.

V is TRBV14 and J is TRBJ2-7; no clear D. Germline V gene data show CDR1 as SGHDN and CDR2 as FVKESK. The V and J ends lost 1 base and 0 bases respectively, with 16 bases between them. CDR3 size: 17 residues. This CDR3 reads CASSQGRRRSGSYEQYF. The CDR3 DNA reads TGTGCCAGCAGCCAAGGACGCCGCAGGTCCGGCTCCTACGAGCAGTACTTC.

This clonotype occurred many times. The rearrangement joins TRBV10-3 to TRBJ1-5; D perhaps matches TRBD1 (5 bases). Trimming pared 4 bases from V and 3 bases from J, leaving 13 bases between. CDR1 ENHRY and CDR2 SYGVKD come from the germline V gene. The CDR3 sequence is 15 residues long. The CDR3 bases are TGTGCCATCAGTGCTTCGGGACTGAACAATCAGCCCCAGCATTTT. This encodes CAISASGLNNQPQHF.

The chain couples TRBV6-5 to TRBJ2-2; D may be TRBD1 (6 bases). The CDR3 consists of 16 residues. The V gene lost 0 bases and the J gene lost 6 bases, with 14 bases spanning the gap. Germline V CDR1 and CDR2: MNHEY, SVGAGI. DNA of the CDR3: TGTGCCAGCAGTTACTCGGCAGGGGAATGGGCCGGGGAGCTGTTTTTT. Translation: CASSYSAGEWAGELFF.

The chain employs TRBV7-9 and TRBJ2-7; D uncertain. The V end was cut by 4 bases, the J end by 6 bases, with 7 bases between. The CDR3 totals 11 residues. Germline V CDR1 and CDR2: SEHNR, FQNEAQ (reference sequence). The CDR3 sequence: CASSWGIEQYF. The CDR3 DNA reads TGTGCCAGCAGCTGGGGTATCGAGCAGTACTTC.

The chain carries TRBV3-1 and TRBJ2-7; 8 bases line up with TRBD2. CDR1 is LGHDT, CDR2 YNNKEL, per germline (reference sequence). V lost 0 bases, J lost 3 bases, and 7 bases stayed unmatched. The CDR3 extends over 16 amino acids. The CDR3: CASSQDEGLGYYEQYF. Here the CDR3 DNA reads TGTGCCAGCAGCCAAGATGAGGGACTAGGTTACTACGAGCAGTACTTC.

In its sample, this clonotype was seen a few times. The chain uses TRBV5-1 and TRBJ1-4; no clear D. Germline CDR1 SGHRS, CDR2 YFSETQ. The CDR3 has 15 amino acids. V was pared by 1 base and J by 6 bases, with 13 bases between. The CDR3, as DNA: TGCGCCAGCAGCTTGTTCGGGGAGATGGATGAAAAACTGTTTTTT. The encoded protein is CASSLFGEMDEKLFF.

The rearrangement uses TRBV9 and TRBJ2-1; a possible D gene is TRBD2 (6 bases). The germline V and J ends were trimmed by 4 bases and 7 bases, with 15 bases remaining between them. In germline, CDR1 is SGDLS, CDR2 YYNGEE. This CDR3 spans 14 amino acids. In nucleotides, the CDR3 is TGTGCCAGCAGCCGAGACAGTAGCGGTAATGAGCAGTTCTTC. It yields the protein CASSRDSSGNEQFF.